This entry is about one T cell receptor (beta chain). This record belongs to a study of blood T cell repertoires in COVID-19. Overall study context: Sites in the United States, Italy and Spain provided acute and convalescent COVID-19 samples. The analysed material was cDNA or gDNA that came from T cells, B-cell-depleted T cells, or PBMCs.

With 2 bases clipped from V and 8 bases from J, the junction kept 2 bases outside the gene matches. This CDR3 spans 13 amino acids. CDR1 is GTSNPN, CDR2 SVGIG, per germline (reference sequence). Authors' processing steps: For nucleated cells, counts were estimated from reference gene primer amplification. Sequenced by immunoSEQ multiplex PCR; TCRdb stores in-frame clones only, minus some. The DNA gave D and trimming, while V, J and clone size come from that table. The sample carries 230,000 or so clones, more than 85% recorded once. The sequence derives from a man in his forties with active or convalescent COVID-19. The chain combines TRBV30 with TRBJ1-6; 8 bases line up with TRBD1. The sequencing sample was made of peripheral blood. The CDR3 sequence is CAWSKQGDSPLHF. The CDR3 DNA sequence: TGTGCCTGGAGTAAACAGGGGGATTCACCCCTCCACTTT.